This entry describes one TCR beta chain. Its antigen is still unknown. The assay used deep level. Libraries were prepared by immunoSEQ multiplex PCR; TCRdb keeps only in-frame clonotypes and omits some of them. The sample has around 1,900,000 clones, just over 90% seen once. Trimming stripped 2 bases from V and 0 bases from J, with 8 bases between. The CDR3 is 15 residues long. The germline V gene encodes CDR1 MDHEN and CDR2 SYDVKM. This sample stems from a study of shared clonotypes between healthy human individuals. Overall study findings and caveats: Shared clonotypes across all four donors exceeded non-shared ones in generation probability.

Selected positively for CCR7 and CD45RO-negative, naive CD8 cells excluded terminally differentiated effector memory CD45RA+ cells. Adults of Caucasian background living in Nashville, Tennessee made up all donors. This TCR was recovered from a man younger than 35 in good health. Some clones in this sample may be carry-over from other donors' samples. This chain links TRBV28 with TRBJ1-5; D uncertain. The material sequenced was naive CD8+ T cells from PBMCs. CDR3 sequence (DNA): TGTGCCAGCAGTTTAGTTAGGGATAGCAATCAGCCCCAGCATTTT. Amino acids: CASSLVRDSNQPQHF.